This T cell receptor (beta chain) was captured by sequencing in a study of T cell clusters in autoimmune cytopenias (dated by TCRdb to the late 2010s). For the wider study: Healthy donor controls had a mean age of roughly 51 years and a median age of approximately 62 years, with about half of the roughly 45 female. TRB sequencing reached a median depth of approximately 56,000 reads per sample and yielded a median of 2,350 distinct TRB clonotypes per sample. For primary cytopenia the controls were 25 to 30 age-matched healthy donors, whereas for secondary cytopenia the controls were more than eleven age-matched CLL patients. Repertoires from autoimmune hepatitis patients were compared with those of about two dozen healthy donors matched for age and sex. TRB and IGH repertoires from peripheral blood were sequenced in autoimmune cytopenia patients at active disease and during treatment follow-up, with healthy, CLL and autoimmune hepatitis controls included alongside. The goal of the study was to determine whether autoimmune cytopenia patients have a disease-specific immune repertoire signature that could serve as a blood-based biomarker.

The study at large found these results: In the comparison of secondary cytopenia with CLL, no cluster-lack signature showed up, apparently because the dominant lymphoma-associated repertoire masked the signature. The T cell clusters were defined only in silico, and the functional role of the clusters still needed to be validated experimentally. GLIPH results suggested that primary autoimmune cytopenia patients were missing physiological T cell clusters, with 50 to 55 clusters found only in healthy donors compared with about 16 found only in patients. Shifts in the TRB repertoire, including less even repertoires in secondary cytopenia and CLL, were mostly a reflection of lymphoma bias and not of autoimmunity. Healthy donors had almost three times as many exclusive TRB clusters as active autoimmune hepatitis patients, a finding consistent with an autoimmunity-wide signature.

TRB rearrangements were amplified by multiplex PCR using a touch-down protocol with TRB-A and TRB-B primer pools mixed in one tube. Illumina adapters and sample indices were added to the amplicons through two consecutive PCR reactions using Phusion HS II polymerase. The amplicons were purified from gel with the NucleoSpin Gel and PCR Clean-up kit, after which the amplicons were quantified by Qubit and checked for quality on an Agilent 2100 Bioanalyzer. Sequencing of the libraries was done on an Illumina MiSeq with paired-end, single-indexed, 600-cycle runs. Concerning the study's data processing: MiXCR version 2.1.12 with the default MiXCR reference library was used to align and assemble TRB reads. Each unique CDR3 nucleotide sequence defined a clone, and only productive sequences with at least two reads were analysed. Repertoire diversity was assessed with alpha-parameterized diversity profiles (alpha 0 to 5), including the Shannon (alpha 1) and Simpson (alpha 2) indices, which were computed with an R script. The tcR package was used to compute combinatorial TRB VJ usage, and cohorts were compared on this usage by principal component analysis with ade4. Using GLIPH, TCRbeta CDR3s were clustered on pairs of cohorts matched for age and read depth, and a Wilcoxon test was used to compare cluster frequencies. TCRdb reprocessed the raw reads; every CDR3 protein sequence is a single record, and DNA is not supplied. For this entry, the V and J calls and clone size follow TCRdb and not the study's own pipeline. The table for this sample shows about 15,000 distinct CDR3 sequences. Jointly, the top ten make up approximately 3.8% of the sample.

The CDR3 runs 11 residues from the cysteine to the phenylalanine. DNA for this receptor is not on file. In the germline V gene, CDR1 corresponds to ENHRY and CDR2 to SYGVKD. Each sample's TRB amplification started from 250 ng of peripheral blood genomic DNA, which corresponds to approximately 36,000 genome equivalents. In the case of this clonotype: Its antigen specificity is not known.

This sample was shared with a second study, whose subject was T cell repertoires in aging, cancer and after chemotherapy. Per the second study: Donors were distributed across six age groups ranging from 30 or younger to 70 or older, with at least three individuals included per group. Healthy donor control TCR repertoires were recorded over several months to years and showed clear clonal overlap across re-sampling. In total, the full dataset held approximately 8.4 million TCR reads. Compared with age-matched healthy donors, untreated patients with either hematological or solid cancers had significantly lower TCR diversity in the blood along with higher clonality. Declining TCR diversity with age in healthy donors was mainly explained by loss of richness; in cancer patients, loss of evenness also contributed. Median generation probability increased over the chemotherapy interval in both cancer cohorts, suggesting repertoire reconstitution through rebound thymic output. It was noted by the authors that conclusions about immunological memory after chemotherapy cannot be drawn from the repertoire data. To examine immunoaging and T cell reconstitution after chemotherapy, the study profiled TCR beta repertoires in peripheral blood from healthy donors and cancer patients. Alongside approximately 95 healthy donors serving as a reference group, the cohort included some 220 cancer patients, of whom about 94 had hematological cancers and some 130 had solid cancers. Processing of the TRB sequences was carried out with MiXCR versions 2.12 and 3.0.5. The repertoire metrics were Shannon diversity, evenness, clonality (defined as one minus evenness), and alpha-parameterized diversity profiles covering alpha 0 to 5. The IGoR algorithm was used to calculate generation probabilities of clones in the paired pre- and post-chemotherapy samples.

The sequencing sample was made of peripheral blood. This TCR came from a human donor in good health. The rearranged chain carries TRBV10-3 and TRBJ2-3; without DNA, the TCRdb call of TRBD2 cannot be checked. The CDR3 loop reads CAIAPGDTQYF.